Detailed here is one TCR beta chain. The CDR3 totals 14 residues. In germline, CDR1 is SGHNT, CDR2 YYREEE (reference sequence). Trimming took off 5 bases at V and 1 base at J, with 12 bases between the two ends. Original data processing: Estimation of nucleated cell counts relied on the amplification of reference gene primers. The protocol was immunoSEQ multiplex PCR, while the TCRdb copy is restricted to in-frame clones and leaves out a portion. V and J calls and clone size are copied from that table; D and trimming were computed from the DNA. The data show approximately 240,000 clones, roughly nine tenths seen once. This sample stems from a study of blood T cell repertoires in COVID-19. Study-level information: Some COVID-19 samples were acute and others convalescent; all came from the United States, Italy and Spain. Sources were T cells, B-cell-depleted T cells, or PBMCs; the material itself was cDNA or gDNA.

Each participant's cohort was designated according to participant-reported clinical history. This chain uses TRBV5-4 with TRBJ1-1; the D gene is possibly TRBD1 (5 bases). The receptor was derived from a woman in her 30s with acute COVID-19. What was sequenced was PBMCs or T cells enriched from blood (not recorded which). This CDR3 reads CASRQDPTNTEAFF. The DNA for the CDR3 is TGTGCCAGCAGACAGGACCCGACGAACACTGAAGCTTTCTTT.